Following are 17 T cell receptor beta chains from one sample sequenced in a study of blood T cell repertoires in COVID-19. The assay was immunoSEQ multiplex PCR, and TCRdb's table has in-frame clones only and misses some. The sample records approximately 200,000 clones, 80% to 90% being singletons. Sequencing was performed on PBMCs or T cells enriched from blood (not recorded which). All receptors derive from a man aged 30 to 39 who had recovered from COVID-19.

The genes are TRBV19 and TRBJ1-6; possible D gene TRBD1, 6 bases. The V end lost 3 bases, the J end lost 5 bases, and 11 bases lay between the germline ends. This CDR3 has 15 amino acids. Looked up from germline, CDR1 is LNHDA and CDR2 is SQIVND (reference sequence). CDR3: CASSIGRGDNSPLHF. CDR3 bases: TGTGCCAGTAGTATCGGCAGGGGAGATAATTCACCCCTCCACTTT.

The rearrangement joins TRBV7-6 to TRBJ1-3; D is undetermined. The CDR3 contains 16 residues. Per the germline V gene, CDR1 is SGHVS and CDR2 is FNYEAQ. V was pared by 2 bases and J by 1 base, with 12 bases between. The CDR3 DNA follows: TGTGCCAGCAGCTTATTCCAGGAAAGTTCTGGAAACACCATATATTTT. The encoded protein is CASSLFQESSGNTIYF.

The V and J genes are TRBV7-9 and TRBJ2-3; 7 nucleotides agree with TRBD1. CDR1 and CDR2 (germline): SEHNR, FQNEAQ (reference sequence). The V gene end was trimmed by 8 bases and the J gene end by 6 bases; junction bases not matched to a gene: 14. There are 15 residues in the CDR3. CDR3 sequence: CASGRDRHSLDTQYF. DNA for the CDR3: TGTGCCAGCGGCCGGGACAGACATAGTTTGGATACGCAGTATTTT. Full variable domain (remainder filled in from reference TRBV7-9 and TRBJ2-3): DTGVSQNPRHKITKRGQNVTFRCDPISEHNRLYWYRQTLGQGPEFLTYFQNEAQLEKSRLLSDRFSAERPKGSFSTLEIQRTEQGDSAMYLCASGRDRHSLDTQYFGPGTRLTVL.

The chain recombines TRBV11-2 with TRBJ1-1; D perhaps matches TRBD1 (5 bases). Trimming took off 3 bases at V and 10 bases at J, with 9 bases between the two ends. CDR1 and CDR2 (germline): SGHAT, FQNNGV. The CDR3 is made up of 11 amino acids. CDR3 amino acids: CASSLDKRAFF. CDR3 coding DNA: TGTGCCAGCAGCTTGGACAAGAGAGCTTTCTTT.

The rearrangement uses TRBV7-9 and TRBJ1-5; TRBD1 matches at 7 bases. With 5 bases clipped from V and 4 bases from J, the junction kept 5 bases outside the gene matches. Germline CDR1 SEHNR, CDR2 FQNEAQ (reference sequence). The CDR3 has 14 residues. The CDR3 protein is CASSLWDSNQPQHF. The CDR3 nucleotides read TGTGCCAGCAGCCTATGGGACAGTAATCAGCCCCAGCATTTT.

CDR3 amino acids: CAWEKGYTEAFF. In DNA form, the CDR3 reads TGTGCCTGGGAAAAGGGGTACACTGAAGCTTTCTTT. The chain is built from TRBV30 and TRBJ1-1; maybe TRBD1 (5 bases). CDR3 length: 12 residues. Trimming took 5 bases from V and 3 from J, leaving 10 bases between them. Germline CDR1 GTSNPN, CDR2 SVGIG (reference sequence).

The chain combines TRBV3-1 (or the pseudogene TRBV3-2) with TRBJ2-3; no firm D call. V lost 1 base to trimming and J lost 0 bases, with 8 bases between them. The CDR3 contains 15 residues. Germline loops: CDR1 LGHDT, CDR2 YNNKEL (reference sequence). DNA of the CDR3: TGTGCCAGCAGCCAAGCAGGTCTTAGCACAGATACGCAGTATTTT. This encodes CASSQAGLSTDTQYF.

The rearrangement uses TRBV28 and TRBJ1-2, with TRBD1 as a possible D gene (5 bases). Deletions cut 1 base from V and 4 bases from J, with 7 bases between. This CDR3 contains 13 residues. Germline CDR1 is MDHEN and CDR2 is SYDVKM. CDR3 region: CASSLFDSYGYTF. The CDR3 DNA reads as TGTGCCAGCAGTTTATTCGACAGCTATGGCTACACCTTC.

The chain links TRBV10-3 to TRBJ2-7; possible D gene TRBD1, 5 bases. Germline-derived CDR1 and CDR2 are ENHRY and SYGVKD. This CDR3 region has 12 residues. V was clipped by 4 bases and J by 5 bases, with 9 bases between them. The CDR3, as DNA: TGTGCCATCAGTGCGCAGGGCGACGAGCAGTACTTC. It yields the protein CAISAQGDEQYF.

The chain carries TRBV10-3 and TRBJ2-7; D possibly corresponds to TRBD1 (5 bases). V gave up 4 bases and J gave up 4 bases, with 8 bases separating them. The CDR3 contains 12 residues. Germline assignment: CDR1 ENHRY and CDR2 SYGVKD. The CDR3 DNA follows: TGTGCCATCAGTGCCAGGGTATACGAGCAGTACTTC. It codes for CAISARVYEQYF.

V gene TRBV11-3 combines with J gene TRBJ2-2; possibly TRBD2 for D (6 bases). The CDR3 runs 15 residues. The germline V and J ends were trimmed by 3 bases and 2 bases, with 10 bases remaining between them. Germline lookup yields CDR1 SGHNT and CDR2 YENEEA. The CDR3 loop is CASSLGLPNTGELFF. For the CDR3, the DNA is TGTGCCAGCAGCTTGGGACTCCCAAACACCGGGGAGCTGTTTTTT.

A few counts support this clone. CDR3 loop: CASSLSRSTEAFF. CDR3 in DNA: TGTGCCAGCAGCTTGTCTAGGTCCACTGAAGCTTTCTTT. The gene calls are TRBV5-5 and TRBJ1-1; D gene uncertain. Germline V gene sequence: CDR1 SGHKS, CDR2 YYEKEE (reference sequence). This CDR3 is 13 amino acids long. Trimming left V 1 base short and J 4 bases short, with 8 bases between.

This clone was observed a single time. The chain uses TRBV7-2 and TRBJ2-5, with 11 nucleotides matching TRBD2. Germline V lookup: CDR1 SGHTA, CDR2 FQGNSA. Unmatched junction bases numbered 7, after V lost 5 bases and J lost 5 bases. The CDR3 runs to 15 residues. This CDR3 is CASSPGSGRGETQYF. In DNA form, the CDR3 reads TGTGCCAGCAGCCCGGGTAGCGGGAGGGGTGAGACCCAGTACTTC.

The V gene is TRBV21-1, the J gene TRBJ2-7; TRBD1 is the table's D call, not checked against the DNA. TRBV21-1 is a pseudogene segment. CDR3 size: 14 residues. CDR3 DNA: TGTGCCAGCAGCAAATCCACAGGGACCTACGAGCAGTACTTC. Protein product: CASSKSTGTYEQYF.

The chain uses TRBV30 and TRBJ1-6; 8 bases line up with TRBD1. Germline CDR1 and CDR2: GTSNPN and SVGIG (reference sequence). CDR3 length: 15 amino acids. The V segment lost 3 bases and the J segment 7 bases; nucleotides outside the gene matches: 8. Written as DNA, the CDR3 is TGTGCCTGGAGGCTCAAGGGACAGGAGAATTCACCCCTCCACTTT. It translates to CAWRLKGQENSPLHF. Based on the CDR3 plus reference TRBV30 and TRBJ1-6, the full variable domain is SQTIHQWPATLVQPVGSPLSLECTVEGTSNPNLYWYRQAAGRGLQLLFYSVGIGQISSEVPQNLSASRPQDRQFILSSKKLLLSDSGFYLCAWRLKGQENSPLHFGNGTRLTVT.

The chain employs TRBV19 and TRBJ2-1; 8 nucleotides agree with TRBD2. The CDR3 consists of 13 residues. Germline values: CDR1 LNHDA, CDR2 SQIVND (reference sequence). Trimming removed 1 base from V and 10 bases from J; junction bases left unmatched: 3. The CDR3 reads CASSIGTGGEQFF. The CDR3 DNA is TGTGCCAGTAGTATAGGGACGGGGGGGGAGCAGTTCTTC.

The genes are TRBV6-2 or TRBV6-3 and TRBJ2-3; D gene uncertain. The CDR3 loop spans 17 amino acids. Germline values: CDR1 MNHEY, CDR2 SVGEGT. V was clipped by 0 bases and J by 0 bases, with 13 bases between them. CDR3 protein: CASSYSQTPASTDTQYF. The CDR3 DNA sequence: TGTGCCAGCAGTTACTCTCAGACACCCGCCAGCACAGATACGCAGTATTTT.